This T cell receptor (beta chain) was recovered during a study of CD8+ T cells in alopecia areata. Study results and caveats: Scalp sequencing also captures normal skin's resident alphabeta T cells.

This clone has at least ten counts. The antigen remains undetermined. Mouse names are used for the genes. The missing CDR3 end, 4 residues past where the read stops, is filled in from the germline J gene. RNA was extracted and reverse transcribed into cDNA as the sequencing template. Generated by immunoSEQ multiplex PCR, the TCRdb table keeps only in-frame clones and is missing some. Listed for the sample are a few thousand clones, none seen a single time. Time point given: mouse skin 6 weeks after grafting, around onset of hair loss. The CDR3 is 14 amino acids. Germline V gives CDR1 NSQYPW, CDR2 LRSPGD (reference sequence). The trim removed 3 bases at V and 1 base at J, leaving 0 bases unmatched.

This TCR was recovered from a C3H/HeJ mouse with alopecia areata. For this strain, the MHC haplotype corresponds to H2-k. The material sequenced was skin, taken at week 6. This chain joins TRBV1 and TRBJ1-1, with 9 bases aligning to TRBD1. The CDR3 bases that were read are TGCACCTGCAGTGCGGGACAGGGGAACACA. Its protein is CTCSAGQGNT. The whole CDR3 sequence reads CTCSAGQGNTEVFF.